This T cell receptor (beta chain) was identified during a study of T cell repertoires in cytomegalovirus infection. About the research overall: It was the public TCR beta signatures that indicated both CMV infection and matching HLA type.

Study results and limitations: Cumulative frequency (of public TCR beta family members) identified carriers of CMV plus the relevant HLA.

This clonotype has a handful of counts. No antigen is known for it. V was pared by 6 bases and J by 1 base, with 9 bases between. Germline lookup yields CDR1 MNHNS and CDR2 SASEGT. The CDR3 loop spans 13 amino acids. MiXCR was run by TCRdb on the reads, yielding one entry per CDR3 protein. The table shows around 340,000 distinct CDR3 sequences, with approximately 32% occurring only once. The receptor's source is a human donor in good health (CMV status not recorded). Some clones in this sample may be carry-over from other donors' samples. This chain links TRBV6-1 with TRBJ2-5; D gene uncertain. The material was cultured PBMCs, obtained from culture after CMV antigen stimulation. The CDR3 sequence is CASRLFGQETQYF. CDR3 coding DNA: TGTGCCAGCAGACTCTTTGGCCAAGAGACCCAGTACTTC.